A single sample is the source of the 18 T cell receptor beta chains below, sequenced in a study of T-cell memory formation after mild COVID-19. TCRdb reprocessed the 5' RACE reads via MiXCR and lists one record per CDR3 protein. The sample holds about 150,000 distinct CDR3 sequences, roughly 15% seen once. Specimen: PBMCs or a T cell subset sorted from them (not recorded which). Every receptor here comes from an adult woman who had mild COVID-19 (a few samples of this study predate the infection). Cell type and time point are not known.

This clonotype showed up just a few times. This chain joins TRBV6-2 or TRBV6-3 and TRBJ2-2, with 9 bases that match TRBD1. With V trimmed by 4 bases and J by 2 bases, 8 bases remained unmatched. CDR1 MNHEY and CDR2 SVGEGT come from the germline V gene. The CDR3 runs to 17 residues. CDR3 in amino acids: CASSFKQGASNTGELFF. The CDR3 coding sequence is TGTGCCAGCAGTTTCAAACAGGGGGCAAGTAACACCGGGGAGCTGTTTTTT.

V and J are TRBV5-1 and TRBJ2-2; no firm D call. This CDR3 has 14 amino acids. Between the trimmed V and J ends, which lost 5 bases and 0 bases, there was a span of 8 bases. The germline V gene has CDR1 SGHRS and CDR2 YFSETQ. The DNA of the CDR3 is TGCGCCAGCAGAGACGAACCGAACACCGGGGAGCTGTTTTTT. Translation gives CASRDEPNTGELFF.

The chain recombines TRBV30 with TRBJ2-7; D is tentatively TRBD1 or TRBD2 (6 bases each). The CDR3 covers 16 residues. In germline, CDR1 is GTSNPN, CDR2 SVGIG (reference sequence). Trimming removed 0 bases at V and 0 bases at J, with 15 bases between. CDR3 region: CAWSVLGGRLSYEQYF. As DNA, the CDR3 is TGTGCCTGGAGTGTACTGGGGGGCAGACTCTCCTACGAGCAGTACTTC.

Written as DNA, the CDR3 is TGTGCCAGCAGTGTGGAGGACCGGTTCACTGAAGCTTTCTTT. This gives the protein CASSVEDRFTEAFF. This rearrangement joins TRBV6-1 to TRBJ1-1; D not certain. CDR1 is MNHNS, CDR2 SASEGT, per germline. The CDR3 runs 14 residues. V was pared by 4 bases and J by 4 bases, with 13 bases between.

This clonotype was detected only a few times. The chain joins TRBV9 to TRBJ2-2; the D is unclear. The ends were cut back, 0 bases at V and 4 bases at J, with 13 bases in the middle. This CDR3 has 16 amino acids. From germline, CDR1 is SGDLS and CDR2 YYNGEE. The chain's CDR3 is CASSVAPDRTTGELFF. The CDR3 DNA reads TGTGCCAGCAGCGTAGCCCCTGACCGCACCACCGGGGAGCTGTTTTTT.

This clonotype has a handful of counts. The chain has TRBV12-3 or TRBV12-4 and TRBJ1-3; D not resolved. This CDR3 has 15 amino acids. V lost 6 bases to trimming and J lost 0 bases, with 12 bases between them. CDR3 protein: CASRTTDFSGNTIYF. DNA for the CDR3: TGTGCCAGCAGGACGACCGACTTCTCTGGAAACACCATATATTTT.

This sequence joins TRBV7-6 and TRBJ2-3; 13 nucleotides line up with TRBD2. The trim removed 5 bases at V and 4 bases at J, leaving 3 bases unmatched. The CDR3 contains 15 residues. Germline V lookup: CDR1 SGHVS, CDR2 FNYEAQ. The CDR3 spells CASSPTSGGADTQYF. CDR3 DNA sequence: TGTGCCAGCAGCCCCACTAGCGGGGGGGCAGATACGCAGTATTTT.

The chain carries TRBV2 and TRBJ1-5, with D uncertain. V was clipped by 5 bases and J by 0 bases, with 8 bases between them. CDR3 length: 14 amino acids. Germline V gives CDR1 SNHLY, CDR2 FYNNEI. This CDR3 is CASSKGDSNQPQHF. In DNA form, the CDR3 reads TGTGCCAGCAGTAAAGGAGATAGCAATCAGCCCCAGCATTTT.

In its sample, this clonotype was seen a few times. V is TRBV20-1 and J is TRBJ1-6, with TRBD1 matching over 7 bases. Per the germline V gene, CDR1 is DFQATT and CDR2 is SNEGSKA (reference sequence). The CDR3 length is 14 residues. CDR3 sequence (DNA): TGCAGCGTAACAGCTAGACAGGGTAGTTCACCCCTCCACTTT. Its protein product is CSVTARQGSSPLHF.

This clonotype was detected a few times. The chain carries TRBV14 and TRBJ2-2; D is uncertain. CDR3 length: 13 residues. From germline, CDR1 is SGHDN and CDR2 FVKESK. The germline V and J ends were trimmed by 4 bases and 4 bases, with 7 bases remaining between them. In nucleotides, the CDR3 is TGTGCCAGCAGCCTGACGGTCACCGGGGAGCTGTTTTTT. Translation gives CASSLTVTGELFF.

The sample holds many counts of this clonotype. V and J are TRBV20-1 and TRBJ2-7; D remains ambiguous. The V and J ends lost 3 bases and 2 bases respectively, with 11 bases between them. The germline gives CDR1 DFQATT, CDR2 SNEGSKA (reference sequence). CDR3 length equals 13 residues. CDR3 nucleotides: TGCAGTGCTAGGACTGACGCTCCCTACGAGCAGTACTTC. Translation: CSARTDAPYEQYF.

This clonotype has ten or more counts. This chain uses TRBV29-1 with TRBJ2-7; the D is unclear. Trimming pared 3 bases from V and 3 bases from J, leaving 6 bases between. Germline values: CDR1 SQVTM, CDR2 ANQGSEA. The CDR3 has 11 residues. The CDR3 here is CSVEGFYEQYF. CDR3 coding DNA: TGCAGCGTTGAGGGGTTCTACGAGCAGTACTTC.

This chain links TRBV9 with TRBJ2-3, with TRBD2 matching 14 bases. After removal of 3 bases from V and 5 bases from J, the junction contained 2 bases not matched to a gene. In germline, CDR1 is SGDLS, CDR2 YYNGEE. The CDR3 runs 15 residues. Written as DNA, the CDR3 is TGTGCCAGCAGCGCGACTAGCGGGAGGGAAGATACGCAGTATTTT. Protein sequence: CASSATSGREDTQYF.

The chain combines TRBV4-1 with TRBJ2-1, with D perhaps matching TRBD2 (6 bases). The V and J ends lost 1 base and 10 bases respectively, with 11 bases between them. CDR1 and CDR2 from the germline V gene are MGHRA and YSYEKL. The CDR3 is 13 amino acids. CDR3 in DNA: TGCGCCAGCAGCCAAGTAGCCAGCGGGGAGCAGTTCTTC. Translating it yields CASSQVASGEQFF.

The chain couples TRBV4-1 to TRBJ1-1; unclear D gene. In germline, CDR1 is MGHRA, CDR2 YSYEKL. The CDR3 covers 15 residues. The V and J ends lost 4 bases and 0 bases respectively, with 12 bases between them. As DNA, the CDR3 is TGCGCCAGCAGCCTAGGGCTCGGTATGAACACTGAAGCTTTCTTT. Translating gives CASSLGLGMNTEAFF.

This clonotype was counted between two and nine times. The rearrangement joins TRBV5-1 to TRBJ2-2, with 8 bases fitting TRBD2. From germline, CDR1 is SGHRS and CDR2 YFSETQ. The CDR3 consists of 18 residues. The J segment lost 3 bases and the V segment lost 4 bases, leaving 14 bases of the junction unmatched. DNA for the CDR3: TGCGCCAGCAGCCAAAGGGCCACTACTAGCGGATACACCGGGGAGCTGTTTTTT. Translation: CASSQRATTSGYTGELFF.

The chain recombines TRBV5-1 with TRBJ2-1, with 10 nucleotides matching TRBD2. The germline gives CDR1 SGHRS, CDR2 YFSETQ. The CDR3 sequence is 17 residues long. V trimming: 4 bases; J trimming: 1 base; junction bases outside the gene matches: 8. CDR3 region: CASSRPTSGLSYNEQFF. In DNA form, the CDR3 reads TGCGCCAGCAGCCGGCCGACTAGCGGGTTGTCCTACAATGAGCAGTTCTTC. Full variable domain (outside the CDR3, taken from reference TRBV5-1 and TRBJ2-1): KAGVTQTPRYLIKTRGQQVTLSCSPISGHRSVSWYQQTPGQGLQFLFEYFSETQRNKGNFPGRFSGRQFSNSRSEMNVSTLELGDSALYLCASSRPTSGLSYNEQFFGPGTRLTVL.

The chain is built from TRBV5-1 and TRBJ1-3, with 8 bases that match TRBD1. Germline CDR1 reads SGHRS; CDR2 reads YFSETQ. The CDR3 is 15 residues long. V shed 4 bases and J 2 bases; nucleotides not matched to a gene: 5. CDR3 region: CASSVGQAAGNTIYF. CDR3 nucleotide sequence: TGCGCCAGCAGCGTGGGACAGGCGGCTGGAAACACCATATATTTT.